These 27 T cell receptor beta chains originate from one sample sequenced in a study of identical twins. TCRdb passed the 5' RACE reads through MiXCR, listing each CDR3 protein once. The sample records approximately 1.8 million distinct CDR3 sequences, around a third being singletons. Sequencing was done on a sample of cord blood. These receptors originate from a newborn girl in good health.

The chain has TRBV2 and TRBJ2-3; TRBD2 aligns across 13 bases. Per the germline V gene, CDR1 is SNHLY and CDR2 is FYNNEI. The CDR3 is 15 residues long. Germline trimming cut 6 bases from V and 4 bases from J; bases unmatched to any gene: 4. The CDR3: CASRPGLAGADTQYF. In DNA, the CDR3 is TGTGCCAGCAGGCCTGGACTAGCGGGAGCAGATACGCAGTATTTT. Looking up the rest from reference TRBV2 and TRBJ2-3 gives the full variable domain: EPEVTQTPSHQVTQMGQEVILRCVPISNHLYFYWYRQILGQKVEFLVSFYNNEISEKSEIFDDQFSVERPDGSNFTLKIRSTKLEDSAMYFCASRPGLAGADTQYFGPGTRLTVL.

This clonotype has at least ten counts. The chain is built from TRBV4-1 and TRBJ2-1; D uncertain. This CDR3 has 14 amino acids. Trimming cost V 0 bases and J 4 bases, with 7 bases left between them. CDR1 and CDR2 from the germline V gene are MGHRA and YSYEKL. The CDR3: CASSQDRQYNEQFF. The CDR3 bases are TGCGCCAGCAGCCAAGATCGTCAGTACAATGAGCAGTTCTTC.

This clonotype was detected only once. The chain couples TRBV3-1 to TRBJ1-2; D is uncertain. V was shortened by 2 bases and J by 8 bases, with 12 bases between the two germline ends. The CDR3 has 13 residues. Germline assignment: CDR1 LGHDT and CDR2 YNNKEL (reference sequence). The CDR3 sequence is CASSQLGFFGYTF. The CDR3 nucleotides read TGTGCCAGCAGCCAACTGGGTTTTTTCGGCTACACCTTC.

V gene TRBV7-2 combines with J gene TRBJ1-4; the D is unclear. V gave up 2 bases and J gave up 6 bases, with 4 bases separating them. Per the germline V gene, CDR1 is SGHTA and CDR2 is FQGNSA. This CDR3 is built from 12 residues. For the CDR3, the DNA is TGTGCCAGCAGCTTATGGGATGAAAAACTGTTTTTT. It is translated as CASSLWDEKLFF.

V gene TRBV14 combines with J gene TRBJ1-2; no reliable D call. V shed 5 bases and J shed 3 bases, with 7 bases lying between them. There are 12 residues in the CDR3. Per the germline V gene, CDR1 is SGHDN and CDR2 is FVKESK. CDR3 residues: CASSFLDYGYTF. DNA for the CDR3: TGTGCCAGCAGCTTTCTAGACTATGGCTACACCTTC.

In nucleotides, the CDR3 is TGTGCCAGCAGCTCTGCGTGGGCTAGCGGGAGGGCCTTAGATACGCAGTATTTT. The encoded protein is CASSSAWASGRALDTQYF. The chain has TRBV11-2 and TRBJ2-3, with 12 bases that match TRBD2. The germline CDR1 and CDR2 sequences are SGHAT and FQNNGV. Germline trimming cut 4 bases from V and 5 bases from J; bases unmatched to any gene: 13. The CDR3 contains 18 residues.

The CDR3 reads CASSLETSIPYEQYF. Here the CDR3 DNA reads TGTGCCAGCAGCTTAGAGACTAGTATACCCTACGAGCAGTACTTC. V and J are TRBV11-3 and TRBJ2-4; weak D call: TRBD2 (6 bases). The end of the DNA fits TRBJ2-7 better, so the J call may be wrong. CDR3 length: 15 amino acids. Germline CDR1 is SGHNT and CDR2 is YENEEA.

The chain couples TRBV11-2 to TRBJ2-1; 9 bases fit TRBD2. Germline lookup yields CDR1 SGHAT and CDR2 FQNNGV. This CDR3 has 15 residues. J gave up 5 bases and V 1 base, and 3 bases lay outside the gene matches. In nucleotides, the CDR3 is TGTGCCAGCAGCTTAGGCGGGAGGGCCAACAATGAGCAGTTCTTC. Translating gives CASSLGGRANNEQFF.

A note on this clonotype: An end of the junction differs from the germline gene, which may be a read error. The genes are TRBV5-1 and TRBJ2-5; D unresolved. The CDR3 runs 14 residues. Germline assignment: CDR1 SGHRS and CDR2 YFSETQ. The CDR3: CASNSPRPQETHYF. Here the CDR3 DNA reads TGCGCCAGCAACTCTCCCAGGCCCCAAGAGACCCACTACTTC.

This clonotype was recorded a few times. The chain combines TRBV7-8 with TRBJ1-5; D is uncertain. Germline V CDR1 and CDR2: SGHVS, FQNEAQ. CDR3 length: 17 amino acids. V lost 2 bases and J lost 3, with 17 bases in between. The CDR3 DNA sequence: TGTGCCAGCAGCTTATTGAGATTTGCGTCGGTCAATCAGCCCCAGCATTTT. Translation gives CASSLLRFASVNQPQHF.

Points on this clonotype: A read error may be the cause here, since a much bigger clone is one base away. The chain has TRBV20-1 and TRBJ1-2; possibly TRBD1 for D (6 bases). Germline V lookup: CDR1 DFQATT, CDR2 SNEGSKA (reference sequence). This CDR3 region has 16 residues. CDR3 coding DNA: TGCAGTACCTCCCACCAAGCGGGACACCCTAACTATGACTACACCTTC. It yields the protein CSTSHQAGHPNYDYTF.

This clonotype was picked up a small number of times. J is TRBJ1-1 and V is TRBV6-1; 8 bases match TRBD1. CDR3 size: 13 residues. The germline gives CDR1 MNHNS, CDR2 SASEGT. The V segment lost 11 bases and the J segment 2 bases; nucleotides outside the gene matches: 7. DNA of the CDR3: TGTGCCGGCCTGACAGGGGTAAACACTGAAGCTTTCTTT. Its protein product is CAGLTGVNTEAFF.

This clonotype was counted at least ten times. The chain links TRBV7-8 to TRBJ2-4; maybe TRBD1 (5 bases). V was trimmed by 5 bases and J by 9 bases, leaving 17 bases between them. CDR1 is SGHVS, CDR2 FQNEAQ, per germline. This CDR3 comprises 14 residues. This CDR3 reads CASSTAQGKGIQYF. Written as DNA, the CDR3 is TGTGCCAGCAGCACAGCTCAGGGCAAGGGCATTCAGTACTTC.

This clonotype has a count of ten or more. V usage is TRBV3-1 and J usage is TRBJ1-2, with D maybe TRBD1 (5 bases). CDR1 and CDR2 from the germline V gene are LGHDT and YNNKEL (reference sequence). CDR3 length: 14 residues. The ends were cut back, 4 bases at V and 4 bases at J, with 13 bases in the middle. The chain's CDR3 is CASSPRAAPYGYTF. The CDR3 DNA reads TGTGCCAGCAGCCCCAGGGCGGCACCCTATGGCTACACCTTC.

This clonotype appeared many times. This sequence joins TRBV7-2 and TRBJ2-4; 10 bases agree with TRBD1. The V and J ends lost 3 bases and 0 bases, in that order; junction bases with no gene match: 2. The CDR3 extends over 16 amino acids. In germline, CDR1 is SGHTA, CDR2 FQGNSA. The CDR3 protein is CASSLTGGLAKNIQYF. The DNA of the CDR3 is TGTGCCAGCAGCTTGACAGGGGGCCTAGCCAAAAACATTCAGTACTTC. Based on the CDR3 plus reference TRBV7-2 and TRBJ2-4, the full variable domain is GAGVSQSPSNKVTEKGKDVELRCDPISGHTALYWYRQSLGQGLEFLIYFQGNSAPDKSGLPSDRFSAERTGGSVSTLTIQRTQQEDSAVYLCASSLTGGLAKNIQYFGAGTRLSVL.

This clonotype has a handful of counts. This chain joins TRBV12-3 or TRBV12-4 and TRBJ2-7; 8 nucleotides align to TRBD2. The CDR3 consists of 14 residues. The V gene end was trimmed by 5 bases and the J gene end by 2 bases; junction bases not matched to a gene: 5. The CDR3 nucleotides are TGTGCCAGCAGTCGCGAGCGGGGGCCCTACGAGCAGTACTTC. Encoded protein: CASSRERGPYEQYF.

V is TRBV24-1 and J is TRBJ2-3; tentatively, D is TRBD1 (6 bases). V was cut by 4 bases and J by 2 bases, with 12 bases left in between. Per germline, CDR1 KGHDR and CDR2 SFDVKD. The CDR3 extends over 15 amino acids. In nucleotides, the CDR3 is TGTGCCACCAGTGACCGACAGGAGTCCACAGATACGCAGTATTTT. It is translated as CATSDRQESTDTQYF.

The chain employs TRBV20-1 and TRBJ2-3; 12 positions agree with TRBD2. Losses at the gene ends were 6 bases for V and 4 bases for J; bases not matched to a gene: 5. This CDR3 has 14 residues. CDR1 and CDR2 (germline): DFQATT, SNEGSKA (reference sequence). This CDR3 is CSADLAGGPDTQYF. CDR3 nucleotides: TGCAGTGCAGACCTAGCGGGGGGGCCAGATACGCAGTATTTT.

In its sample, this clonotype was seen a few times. For the CDR3, the DNA is TGCGCCAGCAATAGCGGGGGCACAGATACGCAGTATTTT. Amino acids: CASNSGGTDTQYF. The genes are TRBV10-1 and TRBJ2-3; 8 nucleotides match TRBD2. Germline CDR1 is WNHNN and CDR2 is SYGVQD (reference sequence). Trimming cost V 7 bases and J 1 base; bases outside gene matches: 1. The CDR3 totals 13 residues.

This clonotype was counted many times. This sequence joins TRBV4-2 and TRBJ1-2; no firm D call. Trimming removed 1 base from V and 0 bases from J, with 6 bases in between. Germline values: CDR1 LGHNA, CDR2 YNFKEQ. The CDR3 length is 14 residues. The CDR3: CASSQGQTNYGYTF. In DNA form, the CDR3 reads TGTGCCAGCAGCCAAGGTCAAACTAACTATGGCTACACCTTC.

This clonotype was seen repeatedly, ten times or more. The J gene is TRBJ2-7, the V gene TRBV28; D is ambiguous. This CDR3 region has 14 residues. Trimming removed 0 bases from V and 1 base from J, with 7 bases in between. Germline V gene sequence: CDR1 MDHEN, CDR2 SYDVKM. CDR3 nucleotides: TGTGCCAGCAGTTTATGGGGCTTATCCTACGAGCAGTACTTC. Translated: CASSLWGLSYEQYF.

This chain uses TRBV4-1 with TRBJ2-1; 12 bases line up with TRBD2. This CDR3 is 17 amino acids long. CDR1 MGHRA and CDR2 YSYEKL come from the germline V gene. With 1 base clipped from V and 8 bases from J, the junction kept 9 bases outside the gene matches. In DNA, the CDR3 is TGCGCCAGCAGCCAAGCTGGGCTAGCGGGGGGGAGGGATGAGCAGTTCTTC. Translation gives CASSQAGLAGGRDEQFF.

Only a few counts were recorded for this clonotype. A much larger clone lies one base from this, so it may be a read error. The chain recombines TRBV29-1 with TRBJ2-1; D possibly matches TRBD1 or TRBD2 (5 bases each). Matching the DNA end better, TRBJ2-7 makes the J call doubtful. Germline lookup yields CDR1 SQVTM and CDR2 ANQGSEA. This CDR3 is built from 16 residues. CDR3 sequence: CSVEGPGPLSYNEQYF. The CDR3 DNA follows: TGCAGCGTTGAAGGGCCGGGACCGCTCTCCTACAATGAGCAGTACTTC.

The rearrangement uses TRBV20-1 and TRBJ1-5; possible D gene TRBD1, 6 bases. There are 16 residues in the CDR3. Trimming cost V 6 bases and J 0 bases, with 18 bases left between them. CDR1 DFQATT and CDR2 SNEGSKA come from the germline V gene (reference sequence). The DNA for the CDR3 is TGCAGTGCCCCTAGGGGGGGTGACGGTAGCAATCAGCCCCAGCATTTT. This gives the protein CSAPRGGDGSNQPQHF.

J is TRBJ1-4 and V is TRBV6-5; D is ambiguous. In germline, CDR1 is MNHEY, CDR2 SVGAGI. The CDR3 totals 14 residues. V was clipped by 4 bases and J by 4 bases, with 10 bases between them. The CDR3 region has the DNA TGTGCCAGCAGTTTACGGGCCCTTAATGAAAAACTGTTTTTT. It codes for CASSLRALNEKLFF.

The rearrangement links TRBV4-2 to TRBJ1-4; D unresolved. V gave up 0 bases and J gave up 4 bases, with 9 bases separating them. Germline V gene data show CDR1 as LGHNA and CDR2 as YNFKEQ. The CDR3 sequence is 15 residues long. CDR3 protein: CASSQEEGINEKLFF. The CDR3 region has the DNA TGTGCCAGCAGCCAAGAGGAGGGAATTAATGAAAAACTGTTTTTT.

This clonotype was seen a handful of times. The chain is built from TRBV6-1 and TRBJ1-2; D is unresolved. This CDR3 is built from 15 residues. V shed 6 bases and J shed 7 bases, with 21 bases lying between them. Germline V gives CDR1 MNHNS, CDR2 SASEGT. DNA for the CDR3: TGTGCCAGCAGCCTCTTCCAATATATCTCGGGTGGCTACACCTTC. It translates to CASSLFQYISGGYTF.